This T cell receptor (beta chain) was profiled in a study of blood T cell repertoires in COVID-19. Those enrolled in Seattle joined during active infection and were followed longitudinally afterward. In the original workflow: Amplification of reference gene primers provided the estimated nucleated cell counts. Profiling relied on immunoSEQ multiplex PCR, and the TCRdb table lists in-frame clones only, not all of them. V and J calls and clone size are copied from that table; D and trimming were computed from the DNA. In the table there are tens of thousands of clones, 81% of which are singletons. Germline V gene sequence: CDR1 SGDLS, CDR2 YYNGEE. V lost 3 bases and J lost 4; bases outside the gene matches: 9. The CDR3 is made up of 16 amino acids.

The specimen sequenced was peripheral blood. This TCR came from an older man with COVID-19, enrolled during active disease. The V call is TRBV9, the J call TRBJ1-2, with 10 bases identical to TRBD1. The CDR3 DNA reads TGTGCCAGCAGCGGTTCCGGGACAGGGGAGGCCTATGGCTACACCTTC. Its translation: CASSGSGTGEAYGYTF.